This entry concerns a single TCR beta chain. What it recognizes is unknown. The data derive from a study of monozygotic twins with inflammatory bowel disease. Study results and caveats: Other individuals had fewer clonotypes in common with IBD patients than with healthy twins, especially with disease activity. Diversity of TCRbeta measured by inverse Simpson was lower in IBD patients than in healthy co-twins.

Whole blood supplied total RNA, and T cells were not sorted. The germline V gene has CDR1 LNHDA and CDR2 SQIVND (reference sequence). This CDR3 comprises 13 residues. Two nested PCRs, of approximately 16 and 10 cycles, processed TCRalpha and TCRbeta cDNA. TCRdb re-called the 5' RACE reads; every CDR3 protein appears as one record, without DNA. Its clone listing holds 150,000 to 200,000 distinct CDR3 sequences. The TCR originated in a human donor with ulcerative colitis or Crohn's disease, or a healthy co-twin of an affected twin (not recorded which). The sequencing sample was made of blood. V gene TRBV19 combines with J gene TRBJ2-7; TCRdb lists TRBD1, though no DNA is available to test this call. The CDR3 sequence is CASSTAGTREQYF.